The clone carrying this TCR beta chain was counted at least ten times. What it binds is unknown. To make TCR beta libraries, researchers used iRepertoire HTBI primers and Arm-PCR of CDR3 regions. TCRdb used MiXCR to reprocess the multiplex PCR reads, holding one entry per CDR3 protein. The sample has about 540,000 distinct CDR3 sequences, about 13% seen once; the top ten hold roughly 9.7%. CDR3 length: 16 amino acids. V dropped 6 bases and J dropped 3; count of bases not matched to a gene: 12. Per the germline V gene, CDR1 is SNHLY and CDR2 is FYNNEI. This entry belongs to a study of regulatory T cells in long-lasting Graves disease. Overall study findings and caveats: Limited samples may have lowered accuracy.

Specified time point: newly diagnosed GD, antithyroid drugs for less than 3 months. Scientists built the TCR library using RNA that was extracted from PBMCs. The same sample was also used in a study of T cells in Graves' hyperthyroidism and ophthalmopathy. According to that study: Pregnant or lactating patients were excluded, as were those with uncontrolled infection or other autoimmune disease. RT-PCR in the first round (using the HTBI primer set) targeted the TCR CDR3.

The sample consisted of peripheral blood mononuclear cells (PBMCs), taken at new diagnosis, from a patient treated with antithyroid drugs. The clonotype originates from a young man with Graves disease. The genes are TRBV2 and TRBJ1-1; 8 nucleotides match TRBD1. The CDR3 loop reads CASRASRGLSYTEAFF. CDR3 in DNA: TGTGCCAGCAGAGCGTCCAGGGGGCTTAGTTACACTGAAGCTTTCTTT.